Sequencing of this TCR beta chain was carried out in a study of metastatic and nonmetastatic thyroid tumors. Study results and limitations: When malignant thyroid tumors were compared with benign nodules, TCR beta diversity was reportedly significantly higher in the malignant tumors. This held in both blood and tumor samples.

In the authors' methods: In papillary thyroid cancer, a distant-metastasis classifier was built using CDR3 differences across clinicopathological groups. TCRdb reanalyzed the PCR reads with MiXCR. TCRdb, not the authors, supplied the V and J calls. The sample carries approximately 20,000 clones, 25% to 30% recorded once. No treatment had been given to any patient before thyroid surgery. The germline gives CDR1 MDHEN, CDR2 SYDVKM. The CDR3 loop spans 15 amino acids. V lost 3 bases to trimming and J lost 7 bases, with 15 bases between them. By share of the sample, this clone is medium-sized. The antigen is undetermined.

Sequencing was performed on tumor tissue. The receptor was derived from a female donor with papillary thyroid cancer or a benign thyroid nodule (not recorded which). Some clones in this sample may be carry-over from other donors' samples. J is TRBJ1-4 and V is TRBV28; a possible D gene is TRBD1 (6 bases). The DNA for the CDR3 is TGTGCCAGCAGTTTGAGTTACAGGGTAGCTGAAAAACTGTTTTTT. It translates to CASSLSYRVAEKLFF.